This entry lists 26 T cell receptor beta chains sequenced from one sample in a study of T cell responses to AZD1222 COVID-19 vaccine. Assay used: immunoSEQ multiplex PCR; TCRdb lists only in-frame clones, some missing. The data show 140,000 or so clones, about 91% seen once. This specimen was peripheral blood, taken on day 0 of AZD1222 vaccination. The receptors derive from an adult in good health.

V gene TRBV19 combines with J gene TRBJ1-3, with D hard to call. V lost 6 bases and J 1 base, leaving 13 bases between the germline ends. This CDR3 comprises 15 residues. The germline CDR1 and CDR2 sequences are LNHDA and SQIVND (reference sequence). CDR3 nucleotide sequence: TGTGCCAGTAGCCCCGATTATGATTCTGGAAACACCATATATTTT. Encoded protein: CASSPDYDSGNTIYF. The full variable domain, in which reference TRBV19 and TRBJ1-3 provide the parts outside the CDR3, is DGGITQSPKYLFRKEGQNVTLSCEQNLNHDAMYWYRQDPGQGLRLIYYSQIVNDFQKGDIAEGYSVSREKKESFPLTVTSAQKNPTAFYLCASSPDYDSGNTIYFGEGSWLTVV.

J is TRBJ1-3 and V is TRBV9; D is perhaps TRBD1 (5 bases). Germline lookup yields CDR1 SGDLS and CDR2 YYNGEE. The CDR3 contains 12 residues. The V and J ends lost 4 bases and 8 bases respectively, with 10 bases between them. CDR3 sequence reads: CASSRGRDTIYF. CDR3 DNA sequence: TGTGCCAGCAGCCGGGGGAGGGACACCATATATTTT.

The chain joins TRBV25-1 to TRBJ2-3; TRBD2 agrees at 9 bases. Germline values: CDR1 MGHDK, CDR2 SYGVNS. This CDR3 region has 16 residues. Unmatched junction bases numbered 8, after V lost 5 bases and J lost 2 bases. CDR3 sequence reads: CASSQLAGALTDTQYF. The CDR3 region has the DNA TGTGCCAGCAGTCAATTAGCGGGAGCGCTCACAGATACGCAGTATTTT.

The rearrangement links TRBV6-2 or TRBV6-3 to TRBJ1-2; maybe TRBD1 (6 bases). The CDR3 loop spans 15 amino acids. Per the germline V gene, CDR1 is MNHEY and CDR2 is SVGEGT. Trimming took 5 bases from V and 4 from J, leaving 17 bases between them. CDR3: CASSPPPDRTYGYTF. DNA of the CDR3: TGTGCCAGCAGTCCGCCCCCGGACAGAACCTATGGCTACACCTTC.

V usage is TRBV12-3 or TRBV12-4 and J usage is TRBJ1-1; D not certain. The V and J ends lost 3 bases and 5 bases respectively, with 10 bases between them. The CDR3 contains 13 residues. The CDR3 DNA reads TGTGCCAGCAGTTTTGTTCCGAGAACTGAAGCTTTCTTT. It translates to CASSFVPRTEAFF.

CDR3 coding DNA: TGTGCCAGCAGCCCTAGCGGGAGAGGGACAGATACGCAGTATTTT. Amino acids: CASSPSGRGTDTQYF. This chain joins TRBV7-3 and TRBJ2-3, with 10 positions matching TRBD2. Trimming at V came to 5 bases and at J to 3 bases, leaving 5 bases not matched to a gene. This CDR3 comprises 15 residues. Germline assignment: CDR1 SGHTA and CDR2 FQGTGA. Combining the CDR3 with reference TRBV7-3 and TRBJ2-3 gives the whole variable domain GAGVSQTPSNKVTEKGKYVELRCDPISGHTALYWYRQSLGQGPEFLIYFQGTGAADDSGLPNDRFFAVRPEGSVSTLKIQRTERGDSAVYLCASSPSGRGTDTQYFGPGTRLTVL.

The rearrangement uses TRBV3-1 (or the pseudogene TRBV3-2) and TRBJ2-1, with D possibly matching TRBD2 (6 bases). The CDR3 has 11 residues. The germline gives CDR1 LGHDT, CDR2 YNNKEL (reference sequence). Trimming removed 6 bases at V and 9 bases at J, with 9 bases between. CDR3 sequence (DNA): TGTGCCAGCAGTTGGGACTCTGAGCAGTTCTTC. Protein product: CASSWDSEQFF.

The V call is TRBV2, the J call TRBJ2-1, with D unresolved. This CDR3 comprises 10 residues. In germline, CDR1 is SNHLY, CDR2 FYNNEI. Trimming took off 8 bases at V and 5 bases at J, with 4 bases between the two ends. The CDR3, as DNA: TGTGCCAGCGCGGACAATGAGCAGTTCTTC. Its protein product is CASADNEQFF.

J is TRBJ1-2 and V is TRBV6-2 or TRBV6-3; possible D gene TRBD1, 5 bases. The CDR3 totals 14 residues. The V end was cut by 4 bases, the J end by 0 bases, with 9 bases between. Germline CDR1 MNHEY, CDR2 SVGEGT. The CDR3 DNA reads TGTGCCAGCAGTTTGGAGGGGACTAACTATGGCTACACCTTC. Translating it yields CASSLEGTNYGYTF.

This clone was observed a single time. V gene TRBV28 combines with J gene TRBJ1-2; D not resolved. CDR1 and CDR2 from the germline V gene are MDHEN and SYDVKM. V lost 3 bases and J 2 bases, leaving 10 bases between the germline ends. The CDR3 covers 14 residues. The CDR3 loop is CASSFSPANYGYTF. CDR3 coding DNA: TGTGCCAGCAGTTTTTCCCCAGCCAACTATGGCTACACCTTC.

The CDR3 bases are TGTGCCAGCAGCCCCTGCCTTGACCTTAGCAATCAGCCCCAGCATTTT. Translating gives CASSPCLDLSNQPQHF. The chain combines TRBV7-3 with TRBJ1-5; the D is unclear. The CDR3 runs 16 residues. V shed 5 bases and J shed 0 bases, with 14 bases lying between them. CDR1 is SGHTA, CDR2 FQGTGA, per germline.

This clone was seen more than once but under ten times. V usage is TRBV9 and J usage is TRBJ2-2, with no clear D. The length of the CDR3 is 13 residues. With 3 bases removed from V and 7 bases from J, the gap between germline ends came to 10 bases. The V gene's germline CDR1 is SGDLS and CDR2 YYNGEE. DNA for the CDR3: TGTGCCAGCAGCGACGAGCGAGGCGGGGAGCTGTTTTTT. Translation gives CASSDERGGELFF.

This chain joins TRBV11-3 and TRBJ2-5; possible D gene TRBD1, 7 bases. Trimming cost V 5 bases and J 4 bases, with 14 bases left between them. Per germline, CDR1 SGHNT and CDR2 YENEEA. The CDR3 spans 14 residues. The CDR3 is CASSLTGRGETQYF. Written as DNA, the CDR3 is TGTGCCAGCAGCCTGACAGGGCGGGGAGAGACCCAGTACTTC.

The J gene is TRBJ1-4, the V gene TRBV6-1; D remains ambiguous. Trimming removed 5 bases from V and 10 bases from J, with 11 bases in between. The CDR3 totals 12 residues. The germline gives CDR1 MNHNS, CDR2 SASEGT. Here the CDR3 reads CASSLGFAKLFF. The CDR3 nucleotides read TGTGCCAGCAGTTTAGGTTTTGCAAAACTGTTTTTT.

The J gene is TRBJ2-5, the V gene TRBV11-1, with D uncertain. The CDR3 contains 15 residues. Germline assignment: CDR1 SGHAT and CDR2 FQDESV (reference sequence). Trimming removed 7 bases from V and 1 base from J, with 16 bases in between. In nucleotides, the CDR3 is TGTGCCAGCACCTGGCGCGACGGAGTCCAAGAGACCCAGTACTTC. This encodes CASTWRDGVQETQYF.

The chain is built from TRBV7-2 and TRBJ1-5, with D possibly matching TRBD1 (6 bases). Germline values: CDR1 SGHTA, CDR2 FQGNSA. Trimming shortened V by 4 bases and J by 5 bases, and 15 bases separated the two germline ends. The CDR3 runs 15 residues. The DNA of the CDR3 is TGTGCCAGCAGCTCTGGCGGCAGGGGCTATCAGCCCCAGCATTTT. Protein product: CASSSGGRGYQPQHF.

J is TRBJ2-5 and V is TRBV7-2, with 9 bases matching TRBD2. V lost 1 base and J lost 3; bases outside the gene matches: 6. This CDR3 is 16 amino acids long. Germline CDR1 reads SGHTA; CDR2 reads FQGNSA. CDR3 coding DNA: TGTGCCAGCAGCTTAGGGGGACTAGCCCCCAAAGAGACCCAGTACTTC. The encoded protein is CASSLGGLAPKETQYF.

The chain combines TRBV29-1 with TRBJ1-2; the D gene is possibly TRBD1 (5 bases). The CDR3 is 12 amino acids. CDR1 and CDR2 from the germline V gene are SQVTM and ANQGSEA. CDR3 in amino acids: CGTRGAEAGYTF. In nucleotides, the CDR3 is TGCGGCACCAGAGGGGCGGAGGCTGGCTACACCTTC.

This clone has only a few counts. The J gene is TRBJ2-7, the V gene TRBV18; D is perhaps TRBD2 (6 bases). V lost 6 bases, J lost 0 bases, and 12 bases lay in between. This CDR3 is built from 14 residues. In germline, CDR1 is KGHSH, CDR2 LQKENI. The CDR3 region is CASSPEGLSYEQYF. The CDR3 region has the DNA TGTGCCAGCTCCCCGGAGGGACTCTCCTACGAGCAGTACTTC. The variable domain in full, completed from reference TRBV18 and TRBJ2-7, reads NAGVMQNPRHLVRRRGQEARLRCSPMKGHSHVYWYRQLPEEGLKFMVYLQKENIIDESGMPKERFSAEFPKEGPSILRIQQVVRGDSAAYFCASSPEGLSYEQYFGPGTRLTVT.

The chain joins TRBV11-3 to TRBJ2-1; D not certain. The ends were cut back, 5 bases at V and 8 bases at J, with 19 bases in the middle. This CDR3 is 15 amino acids long. The germline gives CDR1 SGHNT, CDR2 YENEEA. DNA of the CDR3: TGTGCCAGCAGCCCCCAGAACGGCAATTCGGATGAGCAGTTCTTC. Its protein product is CASSPQNGNSDEQFF.

V is TRBV5-1 and J is TRBJ1-2; D perhaps matches TRBD1 (5 bases). CDR1 is SGHRS, CDR2 YFSETQ, per germline. Trimming cost V 3 bases and J 6 bases, with 15 bases left between them. The CDR3 covers 14 residues. The CDR3 is CASSWAGRVNGYTF. The CDR3 nucleotides are TGCGCCAGCAGCTGGGCAGGGAGGGTTAATGGCTACACCTTC.

The genes are TRBV5-6 and TRBJ2-7; 7 positions agree with TRBD2. Trimming cost V 6 bases and J 0 bases; bases outside gene matches: 12. The CDR3 covers 16 residues. Germline V gene data show CDR1 as SGHDT and CDR2 as YYEEEE. The CDR3 sequence is CASIRRVAGLSYEQYF. Here the CDR3 DNA reads TGTGCCAGCATCAGAAGGGTAGCGGGCCTCTCCTACGAGCAGTACTTC.

The J gene is TRBJ2-7, the V gene TRBV21-1. TRBV21-1 is a known pseudogene. The CDR3 loop spans 17 amino acids. CDR3 region: CASSERIRSPDSYEQYF. The CDR3 DNA is TGTGCCAGCAGCGAACGAATCAGATCCCCGGATTCCTACGAGCAGTACTTC.

The chain joins TRBV12-3 or TRBV12-4 to TRBJ2-1; D gene uncertain. This CDR3 is 13 amino acids long. V was clipped by 3 bases and J by 5 bases, with 8 bases between them. The CDR3 nucleotides read TGTGCCAGCAGTTTCAGGCCCGACAATGAGCAGTTCTTC. Translating gives CASSFRPDNEQFF.

The rearrangement joins TRBV3-1 (or the pseudogene TRBV3-2) to TRBJ1-6, with D hard to call. Trimming shortened V by 1 base and J by 0 bases, and 16 bases separated the two germline ends. The germline V gene encodes CDR1 LGHDT and CDR2 YNNKEL (reference sequence). The CDR3 loop spans 19 amino acids. CDR3 nucleotides: TGTGCCAGCAGCCAAGTGGGAAAACAGCTAGTCTCCTATAATTCACCCCTCCACTTT. Translated, it gives CASSQVGKQLVSYNSPLHF.

This rearrangement joins TRBV10-3 to TRBJ2-3, with 9 bases identical to TRBD1. The trim removed 4 bases at V and 8 bases at J, leaving 7 bases unmatched. The CDR3 spans 14 residues. CDR1 is ENHRY and CDR2 is SYGVKD in the germline V gene. CDR3 in amino acids: CAISGQGGQSTQYF. CDR3 nucleotide sequence: TGTGCCATCAGTGGACAGGGGGGACAGAGTACGCAGTATTTT.